This passage covers 18 T cell receptor beta chains from one sample sequenced in a study of shared clonotypes between healthy human individuals. Libraries were prepared by immunoSEQ multiplex PCR; TCRdb keeps only in-frame clonotypes and omits some of them. Of some 2.4 million clones listed, approximately 93% are singletons. The sequencing input was naive CD4+ T cells from PBMCs. The subset denotes: CD45RA+ positively selected. The receptors here all came from a young man in good health. Some clones in this sample may be carry-over from other donors' samples.

For this clone: Other DNA sequences in the sample encode the same CDR3. V gene TRBV5-1 combines with J gene TRBJ2-7, with 7 bases that match TRBD2. The length of the CDR3 is 13 residues. The J segment lost 7 bases and the V segment lost 0 bases, leaving 4 bases of the junction unmatched. Germline CDR1 reads SGHRS; CDR2 reads YFSETQ. The CDR3 coding sequence is TGCGCCAGCAGCTTGGTGCCTAGCGGTGAGCAGTACTTC. It encodes CASSLVPSGEQYF.

The chain employs TRBV6-5 and TRBJ1-1; 9 bases align to TRBD1. The CDR3 length is 15 residues. CDR1 and CDR2 from the germline V gene are MNHEY and SVGAGI. V trimming: 5 bases; J trimming: 1 base; junction bases outside the gene matches: 5. CDR3 DNA: TGTGCCAGCAGTAACCGGGGACAGGGGAACACTGAAGCTTTCTTT. Its translation: CASSNRGQGNTEAFF.

About this clone: This sample also contains other DNA sequences that code for the same CDR3. CDR3: CASSILDSNQPQHF. As DNA, the CDR3 is TGTGCCAGTAGTATTCTAGATTCAAATCAGCCCCAGCATTTT. The rearrangement joins TRBV19 to TRBJ1-5; D unclear. Trimming removed 3 bases from V and 4 bases from J, with 10 bases in between. CDR1 LNHDA and CDR2 SQIVND come from the germline V gene (reference sequence). There are 14 residues in the CDR3.

The V and J genes are TRBV5-4 and TRBJ2-7; 8 bases map to TRBD1. Germline V gene lookup returns CDR1 SGHNT and CDR2 YYREEE (reference sequence). There are 12 residues in the CDR3. Trimming took 5 bases from V and 6 from J; bases not matched to a gene: 4. The chain's CDR3 is CASRITGGEQYF. CDR3 coding DNA: TGTGCCAGCAGAATTACAGGGGGCGAGCAGTACTTC.

As regards this clone: Other DNA sequences in this specimen translate into the identical CDR3. This chain uses TRBV20-1 with TRBJ2-7; no firm D call. The CDR3 is 11 residues long. V was pared by 3 bases and J by 0 bases, with 3 bases between. The V gene's germline CDR1 is DFQATT and CDR2 SNEGSKA (reference sequence). CDR3 amino acids: CSASLSYEQYF. CDR3 nucleotides: TGCAGTGCTAGTCTCTCCTACGAGCAGTACTTC.

The chain joins TRBV6-5 to TRBJ1-2, with a tentative D call TRBD1 (6 bases). Germline lookup yields CDR1 MNHEY and CDR2 SVGAGI. V was pared by 6 bases and J by 4 bases, with 15 bases between. The CDR3 runs to 14 residues. CDR3 protein: CASSFDRSSYGYTF. The CDR3 DNA sequence: TGTGCCAGCAGCTTTGACAGGTCGTCCTATGGCTACACCTTC.

This clone showed up just once. The gene calls are TRBV14 and TRBJ2-6, with D hard to call. Germline V gene data show CDR1 as SGHDN and CDR2 as FVKESK. Trimming stripped 4 bases from V and 3 bases from J, with 4 bases between. CDR3 length equals 13 residues. The CDR3: CASSPHGANVLTF. CDR3 sequence (DNA): TGTGCCAGCAGCCCTCATGGGGCCAACGTCCTGACTTTC.

The V gene is TRBV18, the J gene TRBJ1-1, with TRBD1 as a possible D gene (6 bases). Germline CDR1 reads KGHSH; CDR2 reads LQKENI. The CDR3 consists of 15 residues. The ends were cut back, 2 bases at V and 2 bases at J, with 12 bases in the middle. This CDR3 reads CASSPSPDSNTEAFF. CDR3 nucleotide sequence: TGTGCCAGCTCACCATCCCCGGACAGCAACACTGAAGCTTTCTTT.

The gene calls are TRBV11-2 and TRBJ2-7; D gene uncertain. The CDR3 is made up of 13 amino acids. Trimming took 2 bases from V and 2 from J, leaving 7 bases between them. Germline CDR1 is SGHAT and CDR2 is FQNNGV. The CDR3 sequence is CASSLYATYEQYF. The CDR3 DNA is TGTGCCAGCAGCTTATACGCTACCTACGAGCAGTACTTC.

Regarding this clone: The same CDR3 can be traced to other DNA sequences in this sample. The rearrangement links TRBV10-3 to TRBJ2-3; no clear D gene. This CDR3 is 15 amino acids long. The germline V gene has CDR1 ENHRY and CDR2 SYGVKD. Deletions cut 0 bases from V and 0 bases from J, with 7 bases between. The CDR3 coding sequence is TGTGCCATCAGTGAGTCTGGGGTGAGCACAGATACGCAGTATTTT. Its translation: CAISESGVSTDTQYF.

The chain combines TRBV18 with TRBJ2-7; 8 positions match TRBD1. Germline CDR1 reads KGHSH; CDR2 reads LQKENI. After removal of 2 bases from V and 5 bases from J, the junction contained 5 bases not matched to a gene. The CDR3 has 14 residues. For the CDR3, the DNA is TGTGCCAGCTCACCATCAGACAGGGGCAACGAGCAGTACTTC. This sequence encodes CASSPSDRGNEQYF.

This chain joins TRBV7-2 and TRBJ2-2, with TRBD1 matching 9 bases. The CDR3 has 14 residues. Trimming removed 5 bases from V and 5 bases from J; junction bases left unmatched: 3. Germline values: CDR1 SGHTA, CDR2 FQGNSA. CDR3 residues: CASSRDRVTGELFF. DNA of the CDR3: TGTGCCAGCAGCCGGGACAGGGTTACCGGGGAGCTGTTTTTT.

In regard to this clone: Other nucleotide sequences in the sample specify the same CDR3. V usage is TRBV9 and J usage is TRBJ2-7; TRBD2 matches at 8 bases. The CDR3 covers 14 residues. The germline CDR1 and CDR2 sequences are SGDLS and YYNGEE. The V and J ends lost 0 bases and 3 bases, in that order; junction bases with no gene match: 2. The CDR3 sequence: CASSVAGTSYEQYF. The CDR3, as DNA: TGTGCCAGCAGCGTAGCCGGGACTAGCTACGAGCAGTACTTC.

The chain links TRBV25-1 to TRBJ2-1, with 7 nucleotides matching TRBD1. The CDR3 consists of 13 residues. The V segment lost 7 bases and the J segment 1 base; nucleotides outside the gene matches: 1. Germline V gene sequence: CDR1 MGHDK, CDR2 SYGVNS. The CDR3 loop is CASTTGSYNEQFF. In DNA form, the CDR3 reads TGTGCCAGCACGACAGGGTCCTACAATGAGCAGTTCTTC.

The CDR3 nucleotides read TGCGCCAGCAGTGAGTCGCGGGCTAGTGGGTTCACAGATACGCAGTATTTT. Residues: CASSESRASGFTDTQYF. The J gene is TRBJ2-3, the V gene TRBV10-1; the D gene is possibly TRBD2 (5 bases). Trimming stripped 0 bases from V and 2 bases from J, with 15 bases between. This CDR3 contains 17 residues. Germline V lookup: CDR1 WNHNN, CDR2 SYGVQD (reference sequence).

The chain has TRBV15 and TRBJ1-2; D perhaps matches TRBD1 (5 bases). The germline V gene has CDR1 LNHNV and CDR2 YYDKDF (reference sequence). The CDR3 length is 16 residues. V lost 3 bases to trimming and J lost 0 bases, with 14 bases between them. The CDR3 coding sequence is TGTGCCACCAGCAGGGCTTGGGGGGATCCTAACTATGGCTACACCTTC. Protein sequence: CATSRAWGDPNYGYTF. Complete variable domain (other parts from reference TRBV15 and TRBJ1-2): DAMVIQNPRYQVTQFGKPVTLSCSQTLNHNVMYWYQQKSSQAPKLLFHYYDKDFNNEADTPDNFQSRRPNTSFCFLDIRSPGLGDTAMYLCATSRAWGDPNYGYTFGSGTRLTVV.

The J gene is TRBJ2-2, the V gene TRBV18, with D possibly matching TRBD1 (8 bases). Germline CDR1 reads KGHSH; CDR2 reads LQKENI. The CDR3 covers 15 residues. Trimming took 6 bases from V and 5 from J, leaving 16 bases between them. As DNA, the CDR3 is TGTGCCAGCTCGGACGGACAGGGAGGGACCGGGGAGCTGTTTTTT. As protein: CASSDGQGGTGELFF.

The chain is built from TRBV7-3 and TRBJ2-1; TRBD2 agrees at 8 bases. The CDR3 is made up of 17 amino acids. With 4 bases clipped from V and 4 bases from J, the junction kept 12 bases outside the gene matches. Looked up from germline, CDR1 is SGHTA and CDR2 is FQGTGA. CDR3 loop: CASSSSGSGGKYNEQFF. DNA of the CDR3: TGTGCCAGCAGCTCCTCTGGGAGCGGGGGTAAATACAATGAGCAGTTCTTC.